This T cell receptor (beta chain) was sequenced in a study of cytomegalovirus exposure and HLA in healthy donors. PCR employed 60 Vbeta and 13 Jbeta primers. Assay used: immunoSEQ multiplex PCR; TCRdb lists only in-frame clones, some missing. The sample lists 95,000 to 100,000 clones; roughly three quarters were seen once. About this clone: The antigen is undetermined.

Whole-study findings and limits: In vitro testing confirmed a few CMV-associated chains as specific for CMV antigens.

This receptor was taken from a man aged 35 to 55 in good health and CMV-seronegative. The specimen sequenced was PBMCs.

CDR3 DNA sequence: TGTGCCAGCAGTGACCCGCTAGCGGGGCCACTCAATGAGCAGTTCTTC. It specifies CASSDPLAGPLNEQFF. The chain joins TRBV2 to TRBJ2-1; 9 bases map to TRBD2. J lost 6 bases, V lost 3 bases, and 9 bases had no gene match. The CDR3 spans 16 residues. CDR1 and CDR2 from the germline V gene are SNHLY and FYNNEI.